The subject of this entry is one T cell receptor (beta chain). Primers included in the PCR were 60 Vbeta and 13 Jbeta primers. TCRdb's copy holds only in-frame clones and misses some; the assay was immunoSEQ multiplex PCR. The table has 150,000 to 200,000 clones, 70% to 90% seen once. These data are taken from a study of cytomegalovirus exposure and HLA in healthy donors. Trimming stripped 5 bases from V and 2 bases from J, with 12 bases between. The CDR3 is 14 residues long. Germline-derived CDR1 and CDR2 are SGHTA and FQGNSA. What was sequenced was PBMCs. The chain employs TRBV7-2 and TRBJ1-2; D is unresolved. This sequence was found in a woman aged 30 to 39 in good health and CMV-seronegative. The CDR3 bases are TGTGCCAGCAGCCTGTCGACCGGGAACTATGGCTACACCTTC. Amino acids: CASSLSTGNYGYTF.